The 2 T cell receptor beta chains below were found in one sample sequenced in a study of control samples from healthy donors and cancer patients. Libraries were prepared by immunoSEQ multiplex PCR; TCRdb keeps only in-frame clonotypes and omits some of them. The sample lists 120,000 or so clones, over 85% occurring once. Sequenced input: blood. Receptors originate from a man younger than 40 in good health.

In this sample, this clone turned up once. The V call is TRBV4-1, the J call TRBJ2-7; D is perhaps TRBD1 or TRBD2 (7 bases each). From germline, CDR1 is MGHRA and CDR2 YSYEKL. This CDR3 comprises 15 residues. V was trimmed by 3 bases and J by 2 bases, leaving 14 bases between them. CDR3 amino acids: CASSQQGGGTYEQYF. The DNA for the CDR3 is TGCGCCAGCAGCCAGCAGGGGGGGGGCACCTACGAGCAGTACTTC.

The gene calls are TRBV7-8 and TRBJ2-1; 10 bases agree with TRBD2. The CDR3 is 14 amino acids. V gave up 5 bases and J gave up 9 bases; unmatched junction bases: 7. Germline CDR1 SGHVS, CDR2 FQNEAQ. CDR3 sequence: CASSLLAGGSEQFF. Written as DNA, the CDR3 is TGTGCCAGCAGCCTATTAGCGGGGGGCTCTGAGCAGTTCTTC.